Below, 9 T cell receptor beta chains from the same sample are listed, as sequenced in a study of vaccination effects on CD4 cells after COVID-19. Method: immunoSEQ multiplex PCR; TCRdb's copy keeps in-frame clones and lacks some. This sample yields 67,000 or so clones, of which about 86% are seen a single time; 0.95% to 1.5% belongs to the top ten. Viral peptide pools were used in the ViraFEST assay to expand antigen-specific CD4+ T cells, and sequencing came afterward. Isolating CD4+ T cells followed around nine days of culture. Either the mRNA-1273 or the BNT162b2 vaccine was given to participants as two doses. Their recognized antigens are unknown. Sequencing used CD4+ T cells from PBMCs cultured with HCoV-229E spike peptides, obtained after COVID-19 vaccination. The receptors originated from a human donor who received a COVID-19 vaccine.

The CDR3 protein is CSSRGGLNTEAFF. CDR3 DNA sequence: TGCAGCTCGCGGGGCGGCTTGAACACTGAAGCTTTCTTT. The rearrangement links TRBV29-1 to TRBJ1-1; TRBD1 might be the D (5 bases). Germline values: CDR1 SQVTM, CDR2 ANQGSEA. The CDR3 is 13 amino acids. V lost 8 bases and J lost 0, with 13 bases in between.

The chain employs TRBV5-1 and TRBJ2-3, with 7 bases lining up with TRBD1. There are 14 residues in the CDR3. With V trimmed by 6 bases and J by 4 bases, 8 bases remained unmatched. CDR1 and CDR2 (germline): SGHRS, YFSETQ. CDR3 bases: TGCGCCAGCAACCGGGACAGTCCCGCAGATACGCAGTATTTT. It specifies CASNRDSPADTQYF.

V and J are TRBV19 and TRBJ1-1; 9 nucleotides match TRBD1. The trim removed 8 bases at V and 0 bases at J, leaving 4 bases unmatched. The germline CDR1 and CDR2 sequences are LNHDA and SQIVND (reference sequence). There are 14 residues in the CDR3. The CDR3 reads CASRTGGMNTEAFF. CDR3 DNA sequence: TGTGCCAGTCGAACAGGGGGCATGAACACTGAAGCTTTCTTT.

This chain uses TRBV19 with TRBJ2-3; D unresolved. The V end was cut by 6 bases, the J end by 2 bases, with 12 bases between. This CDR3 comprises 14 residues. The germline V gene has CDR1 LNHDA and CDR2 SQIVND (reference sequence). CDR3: CASRTTRVTDTQYF. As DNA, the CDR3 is TGTGCCAGTAGAACAACCCGCGTCACAGATACGCAGTATTTT.

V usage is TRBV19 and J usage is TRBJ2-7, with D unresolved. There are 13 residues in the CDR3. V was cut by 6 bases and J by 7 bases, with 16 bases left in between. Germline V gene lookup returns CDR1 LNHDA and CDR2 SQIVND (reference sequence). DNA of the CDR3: TGTGCCAGTAGCACGCACCTTAATCGGGAGCAGTACGTC. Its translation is CASSTHLNREQYV.

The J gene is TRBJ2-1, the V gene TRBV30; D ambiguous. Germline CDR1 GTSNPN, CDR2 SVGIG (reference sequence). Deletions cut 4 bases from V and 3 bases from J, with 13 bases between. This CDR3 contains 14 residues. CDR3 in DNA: TGTGCCTGGACTTCCGGGCTGAACTACAATGAGCAGTTCTTC. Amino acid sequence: CAWTSGLNYNEQFF.

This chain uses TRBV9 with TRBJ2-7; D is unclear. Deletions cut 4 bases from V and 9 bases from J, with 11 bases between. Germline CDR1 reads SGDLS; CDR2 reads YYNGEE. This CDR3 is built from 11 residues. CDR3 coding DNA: TGTGCCAGCAGCCCCGCGCCAAGGCAGTACGTC. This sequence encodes CASSPAPRQYV.

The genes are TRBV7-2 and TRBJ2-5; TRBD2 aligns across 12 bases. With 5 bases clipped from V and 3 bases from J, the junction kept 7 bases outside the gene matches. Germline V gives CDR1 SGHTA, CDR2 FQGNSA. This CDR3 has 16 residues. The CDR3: CASSTRTSGAEETQYF. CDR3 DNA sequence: TGTGCCAGCAGCACCAGGACTAGCGGGGCTGAAGAGACCCAGTACTTC.

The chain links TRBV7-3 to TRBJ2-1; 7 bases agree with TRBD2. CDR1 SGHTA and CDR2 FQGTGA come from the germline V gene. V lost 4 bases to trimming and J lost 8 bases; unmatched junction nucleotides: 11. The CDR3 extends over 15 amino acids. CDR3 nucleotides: TGTGCCAGCAGCTCTTTGGGGACGGGGAGGGATGAGCAGTTCTTC. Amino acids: CASSSLGTGRDEQFF.